Each of the 19 T cell receptor beta chains below was sequenced from the same sample in a study of blood T cell repertoires in COVID-19. The method was immunoSEQ multiplex PCR; TCRdb's version includes in-frame clones alone and lacks a portion of them. The profile shows some 140,000 clones, roughly 87% of them singletons. The sample comprised PBMCs or T cells enriched from blood (not recorded which). These receptors came from a man in his thirties or forties who had recovered from COVID-19.

The chain employs TRBV27 and TRBJ1-1; possibly TRBD1 for D (6 bases). CDR3 size: 13 residues. Germline lookup yields CDR1 MNHEY and CDR2 SMNVEV (reference sequence). Trimming removed 2 bases from V and 5 bases from J, with 9 bases in between. As DNA, the CDR3 is TGTGCCAGCAGTTTAGACAGGTCAACTGAAGCTTTCTTT. This encodes CASSLDRSTEAFF.

The rearrangement uses TRBV7-2 and TRBJ1-1; the match to TRBD1 covers 9 bases. CDR3 length equals 15 residues. Germline CDR1 is SGHTA and CDR2 is FQGNSA. V was pared by 5 bases and J by 4 bases, with 8 bases of the junction left unmatched. The CDR3 is CASSRRTGEGTEAFF. The DNA of the CDR3 is TGTGCCAGCAGCCGTCGGACAGGGGAGGGCACTGAAGCTTTCTTT.

The genes are TRBV23-1 and TRBJ1-2; D gene unclear. TRBV23-1 is labeled an ORF, and its function is uncertain. Between the trimmed V and J ends, which lost 6 bases and 3 bases, there was a span of 17 bases. This CDR3 is 15 amino acids long. The CDR3 here is CASSSYRGWDYGYTF. CDR3 in DNA: TGCGCCAGCAGCTCGTACCGGGGATGGGACTATGGCTACACCTTC.

The chain uses TRBV18 and TRBJ1-1; TRBD1 agrees at 11 bases. V lost 4 bases to trimming and J lost 2 bases; unmatched junction nucleotides: 6. The germline CDR1 and CDR2 sequences are KGHSH and LQKENI. There are 16 residues in the CDR3. In DNA form, the CDR3 reads TGTGCCAGCTCACTCGGACAGGGGGCAATCAACACTGAAGCTTTCTTT. It is translated as CASSLGQGAINTEAFF.

The sample holds a few counts of this clone. The V and J genes are TRBV7-9 and TRBJ1-4; 7 nucleotides agree with TRBD1. V dropped 1 base and J dropped 5; count of bases not matched to a gene: 4. Germline V gives CDR1 SEHNR, CDR2 FQNEAQ (reference sequence). The CDR3 has 15 residues. CDR3 sequence reads: CASSLEGAPNEKLFF. The DNA for the CDR3 is TGTGCCAGCAGCTTAGAGGGGGCACCGAATGAAAAACTGTTTTTT. The full variable domain, rest sourced from reference TRBV7-9 and TRBJ1-4, is DTGVSQNPRHKITKRGQNVTFRCDPISEHNRLYWYRQTLGQGPEFLTYFQNEAQLEKSRLLSDRFSAERPKGSFSTLEIQRTEQGDSAMYLCASSLEGAPNEKLFFGSGTQLSVL.

CDR3 coding DNA: TGTGCCAGCAGTCCCGGGACTAGCGGGAACTACTACAATGAGCAGTTCTTC. It specifies CASSPGTSGNYYNEQFF. This sequence joins TRBV27 and TRBJ2-1, with 13 positions matching TRBD2. Unmatched junction bases numbered 7, after V lost 5 bases and J lost 3 bases. CDR3 length: 17 amino acids. Looked up from germline, CDR1 is MNHEY and CDR2 is SMNVEV (reference sequence).

The chain carries TRBV19 and TRBJ2-7; tentatively, D is TRBD2 (6 bases). The CDR3 sequence is 14 residues long. CDR1 is LNHDA, CDR2 SQIVND, per germline (reference sequence). V lost 3 bases and J lost 5, with 14 bases in between. CDR3 residues: CASSIVWGENEQYF. CDR3 bases: TGTGCCAGTAGTATTGTTTGGGGGGAAAACGAGCAGTACTTC.

This clone was observed a handful of times. The V gene is TRBV25-1, the J gene TRBJ1-4; a possible D gene is TRBD1 (5 bases). CDR3 length: 14 residues. V was shortened by 9 bases and J by 7 bases, with 18 bases between the two germline ends. From germline, CDR1 is MGHDK and CDR2 SYGVNS. Here the CDR3 DNA reads TGTGCCAGTTCCCGGGACTTCGGGGGTGAAAAACTGTTTTTT. Encoded protein: CASSRDFGGEKLFF.

The CDR3 region is CASSSSVQGVYEQYF. The CDR3 DNA reads TGTGCCAGCAGCTCCTCGGTTCAGGGGGTATACGAGCAGTACTTC. The rearrangement uses TRBV7-2 and TRBJ2-7, with 7 bases matching TRBD1. Germline V gene lookup returns CDR1 SGHTA and CDR2 FQGNSA. J was trimmed by 4 bases and V by 4 bases; bases with no gene match: 10. The CDR3 length is 15 residues.

This clone was recorded once. This rearrangement joins TRBV10-3 to TRBJ2-2, with D tentatively TRBD1 (5 bases). The CDR3 has 15 amino acids. V shed 3 bases and J shed 2 bases, with 10 bases lying between them. Looked up from germline, CDR1 is ENHRY and CDR2 is SYGVKD. CDR3 bases: TGTGCCATCAGTGATCAGGGCGGCAACACCGGGGAGCTGTTTTTT. As protein: CAISDQGGNTGELFF.

This clone has just a few counts. The J gene is TRBJ2-1, the V gene TRBV6-4; 11 bases line up with TRBD1. V shed 0 bases, J shed 3 bases, and the junction held 1 base outside the gene matches. The CDR3 runs to 16 residues. Germline V gene data show CDR1 as MRHNA and CDR2 as SNTAGT. The CDR3 sequence: CASSDSGTGGYNEQFF. The CDR3 DNA reads as TGTGCCAGCAGTGACTCCGGGACAGGGGGCTACAATGAGCAGTTCTTC.

The chain joins TRBV29-1 to TRBJ2-3, with 8 bases identical to TRBD2. V dropped 5 bases and J dropped 2; count of bases not matched to a gene: 12. Germline CDR1 is SQVTM and CDR2 is ANQGSEA. CDR3 size: 16 residues. The CDR3 coding sequence is TGCAGCGTTTCGGCTAGCGGGTCGGACCCCACAGATACGCAGTATTTT. Encoded protein: CSVSASGSDPTDTQYF.

The chain recombines TRBV5-1 with TRBJ1-4; TRBD1 is a possible D gene (6 bases). Germline V lookup: CDR1 SGHRS, CDR2 YFSETQ. The CDR3 runs 16 residues. Trimming took off 0 bases at V and 4 bases at J, with 13 bases between the two ends. The CDR3 DNA sequence: TGCGCCAGCAGCTTGGCCACCGGGACAATTAATGAAAAACTGTTTTTT. Protein sequence: CASSLATGTINEKLFF.

The V gene is TRBV5-1, the J gene TRBJ2-1, with unresolved D. Germline V gives CDR1 SGHRS, CDR2 YFSETQ. V gave up 0 bases and J gave up 7 bases, with 8 bases separating them. The CDR3 consists of 13 residues. The CDR3 DNA reads TGCGCCAGCAGCTTGGGACTCGGAAATGAGCAGTTCTTC. It yields the protein CASSLGLGNEQFF.

This clone is a singleton in its sample. The chain uses TRBV27 and TRBJ2-3; 9 bases match TRBD2. The V segment lost 6 bases and the J segment 1 base; nucleotides outside the gene matches: 5. CDR3 size: 15 residues. CDR1 is MNHEY, CDR2 SMNVEV, per germline (reference sequence). This chain's CDR3 is CASREAGGRTDTQYF. The CDR3 DNA is TGTGCCAGCAGGGAAGCGGGGGGCCGCACAGATACGCAGTATTTT.

The chain employs TRBV7-6 and TRBJ2-3; D unclear. Germline CDR1 is SGHVS and CDR2 is FNYEAQ. This CDR3 contains 15 residues. Trimming took 6 bases from V and 0 from J, leaving 13 bases between them. CDR3 region: CASRPSQSSTDTQYF. CDR3 in DNA: TGTGCCAGCAGACCATCACAGTCTAGCACAGATACGCAGTATTTT.

The CDR3, as DNA: TGTGCCAGCAGCCAAGATCGGACGGGATGGGAGACCCAGTACTTC. Amino acids: CASSQDRTGWETQYF. The V call is TRBV3-1 (or the pseudogene TRBV3-2), the J call TRBJ2-5; D is perhaps TRBD2 (5 bases). CDR3 length: 15 amino acids. V was trimmed by 0 bases and J by 5 bases, leaving 13 bases between them. Germline CDR1 reads LGHDT; CDR2 reads YNNKEL (reference sequence).

V is TRBV11-2 and J is TRBJ2-1; 13 positions agree with TRBD2. The CDR3 spans 14 residues. Germline loops: CDR1 SGHAT, CDR2 FQNNGV. V trimming: 5 bases; J trimming: 8 bases; junction bases outside the gene matches: 3. This chain's CDR3 is CASSHGLAGDEQFF. The CDR3 bases are TGTGCCAGCAGCCACGGACTAGCGGGAGATGAGCAGTTCTTC.

The chain joins TRBV18 to TRBJ1-1; TRBD1 matches at 7 bases. The CDR3 is 16 amino acids. Germline assignment: CDR1 KGHSH and CDR2 LQKENI. The trim removed 3 bases at V and 4 bases at J, leaving 11 bases unmatched. CDR3 nucleotide sequence: TGTGCCAGCTCACCCCTTTCGACAGGGATCGGCACTGAAGCTTTCTTT. It specifies CASSPLSTGIGTEAFF.